The source of this T cell receptor beta chain is a study of T cells in Graves' hyperthyroidism and ophthalmopathy. Study-level points and caveats: Stable hyperthyroidism was told apart from ophthalmopathy by a model built on 13 V-J features. Researchers found most expanded thyroid clonotypes above 0.001 in blood as well.

The authors took PBMCs from 10 ml fresh peripheral blood. Amplified regions were TCR beta CDR3 sequences from RNA transcripts. Primed by the HTBI set, a first-round RT-PCR was run on the TCR CDR3. Each CDR3 protein is one row after TCRdb ran MiXCR on the multiplex PCR reads. In the table there are under 750,000 distinct CDR3 sequences, 18% of which are singletons. On this clonotype: Its target is not known.

Sequencing was done on a sample of blood. The receptor was isolated from a woman aged 45 to 65 with Graves' hyperthyroidism that later progressed to Graves' ophthalmopathy.

In DNA form, the CDR3 reads TGTGCCACCAGTGAACCAGGACAGGGTGGAGAGACCCAGTACTTC. Its translation is CATSEPGQGGETQYF. V usage is TRBV24-1 and J usage is TRBJ2-5; 8 positions match TRBD1. Germline assignment: CDR1 KGHDR and CDR2 SFDVKD. The CDR3 consists of 15 residues. The V and J ends lost 4 bases and 4 bases, in that order; junction bases with no gene match: 7.